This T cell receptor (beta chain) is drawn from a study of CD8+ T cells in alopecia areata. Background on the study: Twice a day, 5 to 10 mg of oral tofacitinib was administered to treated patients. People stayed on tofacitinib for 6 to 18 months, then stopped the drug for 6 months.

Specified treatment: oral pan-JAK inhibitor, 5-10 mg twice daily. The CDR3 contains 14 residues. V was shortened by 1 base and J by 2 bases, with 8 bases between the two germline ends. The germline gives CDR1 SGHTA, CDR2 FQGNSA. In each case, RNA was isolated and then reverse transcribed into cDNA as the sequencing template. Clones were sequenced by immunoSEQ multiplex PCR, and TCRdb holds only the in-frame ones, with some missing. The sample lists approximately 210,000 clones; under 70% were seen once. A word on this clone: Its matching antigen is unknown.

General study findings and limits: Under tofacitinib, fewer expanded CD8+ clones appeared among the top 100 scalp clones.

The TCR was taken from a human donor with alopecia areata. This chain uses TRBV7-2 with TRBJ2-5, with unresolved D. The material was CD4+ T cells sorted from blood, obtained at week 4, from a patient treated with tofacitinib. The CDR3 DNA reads TGTGCCAGCAGCTTAGTTATACAGCAAGAGACCCAGTACTTC. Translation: CASSLVIQQETQYF.